A selection of T cell receptor beta chains follows, all from one sample in a study of T cell responses to AZD1222 COVID-19 vaccine. TCRdb's copy holds only in-frame clones and misses some; the assay was immunoSEQ multiplex PCR. The table lists about 170,000 clones, 85% to 95% of them singletons. The sample was peripheral blood, taken on day 0 of AZD1222 vaccination. The receptors shown here come from an adult in good health. Both conserved end residues are part of each CDR3. The D gene is left open where the match is weak. For some rows the clone size is stated as once, few or many, or as a class when expanded; others skip it.

J gene,D gene,V gene,clone size,CDR3 protein,CDR3 DNA
TRBJ2-2,NA,TRBV29-1,NA,CSAERQTGELFF,TGCAGCGCCGAGCGGCAGACCGGGGAGCTGTTTTTT
TRBJ1-1,TRBD1,TRBV5-1,NA,CASSLVGVGQGTEAFF,TGCGCCAGCAGCTTGGTTGGGGTGGGACAGGGTACTGAAGCTTTCTTT
TRBJ2-1,NA,TRBV10-3,NA,CAISEGPASANEQFF,TGTGCCATCAGTGAGGGGCCGGCTAGCGCCAATGAGCAGTTCTTC
TRBJ1-2,TRBD1,TRBV5-5,NA,CASSLGQGRGYTF,TGTGCCAGCAGCTTGGGACAGGGGCGAGGCTACACCTTC
TRBJ2-7,TRBD1,TRBV7-8,NA,CASSRTGNTKAYEQYF,TGTGCCAGCAGTCGGACAGGGAATACCAAAGCCTACGAGCAGTACTTC
TRBJ2-1,TRBD2,TRBV11-2,NA,CASSLGIAGTRPSEQFF,TGTGCCAGCAGCTTAGGCATTGCCGGGACTAGGCCTTCTGAGCAGTTCTTC
TRBJ1-1,NA,TRBV6-2/TRBV6-3,NA,CASSQMNTEAFF,TGTGCCAGCAGTCAGATGAACACTGAAGCTTTCTTT
TRBJ1-1,TRBD1,TRBV25-1,NA,CASGPVGDRGLFF,TGTGCCAGCGGCCCTGTGGGTGACAGGGGGCTGTTCTTT
TRBJ2-7,NA,TRBV4-1,NA,CASSQAGLPYEQYF,TGCGCCAGCAGCCAAGCCGGACTACCCTACGAGCAGTACTTC
TRBJ2-1,NA,TRBV7-2,NA,CASSPRLSSYNEQFF,TGTGCCAGCAGCCCCCGACTAAGCTCCTACAATGAGCAGTTCTTC
TRBJ2-7,TRBD1,TRBV6-5,NA,CASRPTGGSSYEQYF,TGTGCCAGCAGGCCGACAGGGGGGAGCTCCTACGAGCAGTACTTC
TRBJ1-2,NA,TRBV28,NA,CASSLGQVGSYTF,TGTGCCAGCAGTTTAGGGCAGGTTGGGAGCTACACCTTC
TRBJ2-3,TRBD2,TRBV4-2,NA,CASSQDWGGRADTQYF,TGTGCCAGCAGCCAAGACTGGGGCGGGAGGGCAGATACGCAGTATTTT
TRBJ1-5,NA,TRBV6-1,NA,CASSEAQTARNQPQHF,TGTGCCAGCAGTGAAGCGCAGACAGCGCGCAATCAGCCCCAGCATTTT
TRBJ1-6,TRBD1,TRBV5-1,NA,CASSFQGDRALHF,TGCGCCAGCAGCTTTCAGGGAGACAGGGCCCTCCACTTT
TRBJ1-1,NA,TRBV10-1,NA,CASSGNEGPTPREAFF,TGCGCCAGCAGTGGTAACGAAGGGCCGACACCCCGCGAAGCTTTCTTT
TRBJ1-2,TRBD1,TRBV6-6,NA,CASRPDRGPGGYTF,TGTGCCAGCAGACCCGACAGGGGGCCGGGTGGCTACACCTTC
TRBJ2-7,NA,TRBV7-9,NA,CASSLGTGDEQYF,TGTGCCAGCAGCTTAGGAACAGGTGACGAGCAGTACTTC
TRBJ1-1,NA,TRBV7-9,NA,CASSLAVAGRAYLNTEAFF,TGTGCCAGCAGCTTAGCGGTCGCGGGCAGGGCCTATCTGAACACTGAAGCTTTCTTT
TRBJ1-4,NA,TRBV28,NA,CASSLSGKGVMRKLFF,TGTGCCAGCAGTTTATCTGGAAAGGGTGTAATGAGAAAACTGTTTTTT
TRBJ1-5,NA,TRBV30,NA,CAWSSTAGNQPQHF,TGTGCCTGGAGCTCGACAGCCGGCAATCAGCCCCAGCATTTT
TRBJ2-1,NA,TRBV10-2,NA,CASSDIGRNEQFF,TGCGCCAGCAGTGATATCGGGAGAAATGAGCAGTTCTTC
TRBJ2-1,NA,TRBV11-2,NA,CASSAEGLIGVNEQFF,TGTGCCAGCAGCGCAGAGGGGCTGATCGGTGTAAATGAGCAGTTCTTC
TRBJ2-7,TRBD1,TRBV27,NA,CASSSPDRSYEQYF,TGTGCCAGCAGTTCTCCGGACAGGTCCTACGAGCAGTACTTC
TRBJ1-1,NA,TRBV9,NA,CASSVDVGRQNEAFF,TGTGCCAGCAGCGTAGATGTGGGACGGCAAAATGAAGCTTTCTTT
TRBJ1-1,NA,TRBV29-1,NA,CSVEGKLNTEAFF,TGCAGCGTTGAGGGAAAACTGAACACTGAAGCTTTCTTT
TRBJ2-1,TRBD2,TRBV12-5,few,CASGFTLLAGGVYNEQFF,TGTGCTAGTGGTTTTACCCTACTAGCGGGAGGAGTATACAATGAGCAGTTCTTC
TRBJ2-4,NA,TRBV18,NA,CASSPLEAAKNIQYF,TGTGCCAGCTCCCCTCTCGAGGCAGCCAAAAACATTCAGTACTTC
TRBJ2-2,NA,TRBV9,NA,CASSWERSNTGELFF,TGTGCCAGCAGTTGGGAGCGGTCGAACACCGGGGAGCTGTTTTTT
TRBJ1-5,NA,TRBV7-2,NA,CASSSVPGPNQPQHF,TGTGCCAGCAGCTCGGTGCCGGGACCAAATCAGCCCCAGCATTTT
TRBJ1-1,TRBD1,TRBV7-9,NA,CASSLDRGWTEAFF,TGTGCCAGCAGCCTGGACAGGGGTTGGACTGAAGCTTTCTTT
TRBJ2-7,NA,TRBV24-1,NA,CATSDSRTRSEEQYF,TGTGCCACCAGTGACTCTCGGACCCGATCAGAGGAGCAGTACTTC
TRBJ1-1,NA,TRBV5-4,few,CASSLTTAGEAFF,TGTGCCAGCAGCTTAACTACGGCGGGTGAAGCTTTCTTT
TRBJ1-1,TRBD1,TRBV5-1,NA,CASSGSRGTEAFF,TGCGCCAGCAGCGGATCCAGGGGGACTGAAGCTTTCTTT
TRBJ1-2,NA,TRBV23-1,NA,CASSQSRGGYTF,TGCGCCAGCAGTCAATCGAGGGGTGGCTACACCTTC
TRBJ2-7,NA,TRBV18,NA,CASSLQGRAYEQYF,TGTGCCAGCTCACTTCAGGGACGGGCCTACGAGCAGTACTTC
TRBJ2-5,TRBD1,TRBV10-3,NA,CATAGQGAQETQYF,TGTGCCACGGCGGGACAGGGGGCCCAAGAGACCCAGTACTTC
TRBJ1-1,NA,TRBV5-4,NA,CATALRREKNTEAFF,TGTGCCACCGCACTCCGGAGGGAAAAGAACACTGAAGCTTTCTTT
TRBJ1-5,NA,TRBV19,NA,CASSPLKVPNQPQHF,TGTGCCAGTAGCCCACTCAAGGTCCCCAATCAGCCCCAGCATTTT
TRBJ1-2,NA,TRBV7-9,NA,CASSLDRGVMPYTF,TGTGCCAGCAGCTTAGATCGGGGAGTCATGCCCTACACCTTC
TRBJ2-1,TRBD1,TRBV5-1,NA,CASLPGAGGNNEQFF,TGCGCCAGTCTTCCAGGGGCAGGGGGAAACAATGAGCAGTTCTTC
TRBJ1-2,TRBD1,TRBV19,once,CASRRGPKGAGGYTF,TGTGCCAGTAGAAGAGGCCCCAAGGGGGCGGGTGGCTACACCTTC
TRBJ2-5,NA,TRBV6-5,NA,CASSPRGVRETQYF,TGTGCCAGCAGTCCCCGAGGAGTCCGAGAGACCCAGTACTTC
TRBJ2-1,NA,TRBV30,NA,CAWSAGAGGDEQFF,TGTGCCTGGAGTGCGGGGGCCGGCGGTGATGAGCAGTTCTTC
TRBJ1-1,NA,TRBV19,NA,CASQTGTTMNTEAFF,TGTGCCAGTCAAACCGGGACAACTATGAACACTGAAGCTTTCTTT
TRBJ2-7,TRBD1,TRBV3-1/TRBV3-2,NA,CASSQLDRGGYEQYF,TGTGCCAGCAGCCAACTCGACAGGGGTGGGTACGAGCAGTACTTC
TRBJ2-7,NA,TRBV5-5,NA,CASSPHGTVTYEQYF,TGTGCCAGCAGCCCGCACGGGACGGTGACCTACGAGCAGTACTTC
TRBJ2-2,NA,TRBV10-3,NA,CAISGGGQLNTGELFF,TGTGCCATCTCAGGGGGGGGACAGTTAAACACCGGGGAGCTGTTTTTT
TRBJ1-5,NA,TRBV2,NA,CASSGNPGSQPQHF,TGTGCCAGCAGTGGTAACCCGGGCAGTCAGCCCCAGCATTTT
TRBJ1-1,TRBD1,TRBV7-7,few,CASSPATGQGSTEAFF,TGTGCCAGCAGCCCCGCCACCGGACAGGGATCCACTGAAGCTTTCTTT
TRBJ1-1,NA,TRBV5-4,NA,CASSAENTEAFF,TGTGCCAGCAGCGCGGAGAACACTGAAGCTTTCTTT
TRBJ1-4,NA,TRBV25-1,NA,CASSESGRGWGNEKLFF,TGTGCCAGCAGTGAATCAGGCAGAGGCTGGGGTAATGAAAAACTGTTTTTT
TRBJ2-1,TRBD2,TRBV9,NA,CASSVVPSGTFYNEQFF,TGTGCCAGCAGCGTAGTCCCTAGCGGGACTTTCTACAATGAGCAGTTCTTC
TRBJ1-2,NA,TRBV7-8,NA,CASSPNLGYGYTF,TGTGCCAGCAGCCCCAACCTGGGCTATGGCTACACCTTC
TRBJ2-5,NA,TRBV6-5,NA,CASRGAGETQYF,TGTGCCAGCAGAGGGGCCGGAGAGACCCAGTACTTC